The 17 T cell receptor beta chains reported below all come from one sample, sequenced in a study of blood T cells in healthy people across ages. Alongside a J-beta primer mix, a sample-barcoded 5' primer served in a second PCR lasting about 7 to 12 cycles. TCRdb fed the 5' RACE reads into MiXCR, producing one record per CDR3 protein. The table includes 1,500,000 or so distinct CDR3 sequences, roughly 59% detected once. Sequencing used blood. The receptors here all came from a man younger than 35 in good health.

The chain joins TRBV10-3 to TRBJ2-1; D might be TRBD1 (6 bases). Trimming cost V 10 bases and J 8 bases, with 18 bases left between them. CDR1 is ENHRY and CDR2 is SYGVKD in the germline V gene. The CDR3 spans 13 residues. As DNA, the CDR3 is TGTGCCAGACAGGACAGCCTGGTGGATGAGCAGTTCTTC. This sequence encodes CARQDSLVDEQFF.

The sample holds one count of this clonotype. CDR3 sequence: CASSLLGQKNTGELFF. The CDR3 DNA is TGTGCCAGCAGTCTACTAGGACAGAAAAACACCGGGGAGCTGTTTTTT. This chain joins TRBV27 and TRBJ2-2; D is possibly TRBD1 (6 bases). V was cut by 5 bases and J by 2 bases, with 15 bases left in between. In germline, CDR1 is MNHEY, CDR2 SMNVEV (reference sequence). The CDR3 sequence is 16 residues long.

This rearrangement joins TRBV20-1 to TRBJ2-7; 11 bases are shared with TRBD2. From germline, CDR1 is DFQATT and CDR2 SNEGSKA (reference sequence). The V and J ends lost 2 bases and 7 bases, in that order; junction bases with no gene match: 13. This CDR3 spans 16 amino acids. CDR3 sequence reads: CSARKAQLAGAGEQYF. The CDR3 DNA sequence: TGCAGTGCTAGAAAAGCCCAACTAGCGGGGGCGGGGGAGCAGTACTTC.

The rearrangement links TRBV4-3 to TRBJ2-1, with no clear D. This CDR3 is 15 amino acids long. Germline V gene lookup returns CDR1 LGHNA and CDR2 YSLEER. V lost 0 bases, J lost 4 bases, and 10 bases lay in between. Here the CDR3 reads CASSQDRSDYNEQFF. For the CDR3, the DNA is TGCGCCAGCAGCCAAGATCGGTCCGATTACAATGAGCAGTTCTTC.

This clonotype was detected a few times. J is TRBJ1-2 and V is TRBV25-1, with D uncertain. The CDR3 sequence is 15 residues long. V lost 7 bases to trimming and J lost 5 bases, with 20 bases between them. Germline assignment: CDR1 MGHDK and CDR2 SYGVNS. The CDR3 sequence is CASTLSGVPSYGYTF. Here the CDR3 DNA reads TGTGCCAGCACCCTGAGCGGGGTTCCCTCTTATGGCTACACCTTC.

V gene TRBV6-5 combines with J gene TRBJ2-7; perhaps TRBD2 as D (6 bases). The V end was cut by 8 bases, the J end by 0 bases, with 20 bases between. This CDR3 has 16 amino acids. CDR1 is MNHEY, CDR2 SVGAGI, per germline. CDR3 region: CASGNLTGLHSYEQYF. CDR3 nucleotides: TGTGCCAGCGGAAATCTTACGGGACTCCACTCCTACGAGCAGTACTTC.

V gene TRBV5-6 combines with J gene TRBJ2-5; D possibly corresponds to TRBD1 (6 bases). The CDR3 has 16 residues. Between the trimmed V and J ends, which lost 3 bases and 4 bases, there was a span of 19 bases. Germline-derived CDR1 and CDR2 are SGHDT and YYEEEE. The CDR3 protein is CASSSPGYGGGETQYF. CDR3 bases: TGTGCCAGCAGCTCTCCCGGATATGGGGGCGGAGAGACCCAGTACTTC.

Only one count was recorded for this clonotype. The chain combines TRBV4-1 with TRBJ1-2; no reliable D call. The CDR3 is made up of 15 amino acids. Trimming pared 3 bases from V and 0 bases from J, leaving 11 bases between. CDR1 is MGHRA, CDR2 YSYEKL, per germline. The CDR3 DNA reads TGCGCCAGCAGCCACCCTATACGAGCTAACTATGGCTACACCTTC. This encodes CASSHPIRANYGYTF.

Here the CDR3 reads CSVERRLELFF. CDR3 nucleotide sequence: TGCAGCGTTGAACGTAGGCTGGAGCTGTTTTTT. The genes are TRBV29-1 and TRBJ2-2; D is unclear. The CDR3 runs 11 residues. The germline gives CDR1 SQVTM, CDR2 ANQGSEA. V was cut by 2 bases and J by 10 bases, with 8 bases left in between.

This clonotype was recorded only once. The chain has TRBV28 and TRBJ2-1; 7 positions match TRBD1. Germline V gene data show CDR1 as MDHEN and CDR2 as SYDVKM. The length of the CDR3 is 20 residues. The V segment lost 6 bases and the J segment 10 bases; nucleotides outside the gene matches: 30. The CDR3 spells CASRFTSLGTVRYRLYEQFF. CDR3 nucleotides: TGTGCCAGCAGATTCACCTCCTTAGGGACAGTGCGATATAGGCTCTACGAGCAGTTCTTC.

The chain joins TRBV25-1 to TRBJ1-1; D remains unclear. Trimming removed 2 bases at V and 3 bases at J, with 7 bases between. The CDR3 length is 13 residues. Germline V gene data show CDR1 as MGHDK and CDR2 as SYGVNS. The CDR3 nucleotides are TGTGCCAGCAGTGAAAGATTGGACACTGAAGCTTTCTTT. This codes for CASSERLDTEAFF. Full variable domain (outside the CDR3, taken from reference TRBV25-1 and TRBJ1-1): EADIYQTPRYLVIGTGKKITLECSQTMGHDKMYWYQQDPGMELHLIHYSYGVNSTEKGDLSSESTVSRIRTEHFPLTLESARPSHTSQYLCASSERLDTEAFFGQGTRLTVV.

This sequence joins TRBV2 and TRBJ1-2; tentative D call: TRBD1 (5 bases). The V end lost 8 bases, the J end lost 5 bases, and 15 bases lay between the germline ends. Germline V gene sequence: CDR1 SNHLY, CDR2 FYNNEI. The CDR3 consists of 13 residues. The CDR3 DNA reads TGTGCCAGCGCCGGGGGAAACCCATATGGCTACACCTTC. Translating it yields CASAGGNPYGYTF. The whole variable domain, filled in from reference TRBV2 and TRBJ1-2, reads EPEVTQTPSHQVTQMGQEVILRCVPISNHLYFYWYRQILGQKVEFLVSFYNNEISEKSEIFDDQFSVERPDGSNFTLKIRSTKLEDSAMYFCASAGGNPYGYTFGSGTRLTVV.

The chain recombines TRBV6-5 with TRBJ1-4; 10 bases agree with TRBD1. With V trimmed by 4 bases and J by 8 bases, 16 bases remained unmatched. Germline V CDR1 and CDR2: MNHEY, SVGAGI. The CDR3 has 18 residues. DNA for the CDR3: TGTGCCAGCAGTTCTCTCACGGTGGGGGGACAGGGGCACGAAAAACTGTTTTTT. Its translation: CASSSLTVGGQGHEKLFF.

V and J are TRBV14 and TRBJ2-7; the match to TRBD1 covers 9 bases. Germline CDR1 and CDR2: SGHDN and FVKESK. V shed 1 base and J 0 bases; nucleotides not matched to a gene: 4. The CDR3 is 16 residues long. The CDR3, as DNA: TGTGCCAGCAGCCAAGTCCGGACAGGGGACTCCTACGAGCAGTACTTC. Its protein is CASSQVRTGDSYEQYF.

This clonotype was counted a single time. V is TRBV27 and J is TRBJ2-1; tentatively, D is TRBD1 (6 bases). The V and J ends lost 5 bases and 7 bases respectively, with 15 bases between them. CDR1 is MNHEY and CDR2 is SMNVEV in the germline V gene (reference sequence). CDR3 size: 14 residues. The CDR3 loop is CASSVQGAVNEQFF. In DNA, the CDR3 is TGTGCCAGCAGTGTACAGGGTGCGGTAAATGAGCAGTTCTTC.

This chain uses TRBV7-9 with TRBJ2-2; TRBD1 might be the D (5 bases). Germline V gene data show CDR1 as SEHNR and CDR2 as FQNEAQ (reference sequence). Trimming removed 2 bases at V and 5 bases at J, with 12 bases between. The CDR3 runs to 15 residues. Here the CDR3 DNA reads TGTGCCAGCAGCTTACTAAGGGGCCGAACCGGGGAGCTGTTTTTT. Protein: CASSLLRGRTGELFF.

The genes are TRBV7-9 and TRBJ2-1; 9 nucleotides align to TRBD1. The J call may be wrong; the DNA end is better matched by TRBJ2-7. The CDR3 extends over 15 amino acids. CDR1 is SEHNR and CDR2 is FQNEAQ in the germline V gene (reference sequence). CDR3 in amino acids: CASSLGQGMNNEQYF. The DNA for the CDR3 is TGTGCCAGCAGCCTAGGACAGGGGATGAACAATGAGCAGTACTTC.